These 23 T cell receptor beta chains were all obtained from the same sample, sequenced in a study of blood T cell repertoires in COVID-19. Some clones are missing from TCRdb's copy, which holds only in-frame ones; the method was immunoSEQ multiplex PCR. Of some 220,000 clones in the sample, approximately 85% were seen once. Sequencing used peripheral blood. The receptors derive from a woman in her 70s with COVID-19, enrolled during active disease.

J is TRBJ1-2 and V is TRBV28; 7 bases map to TRBD1. The germline V gene has CDR1 MDHEN and CDR2 SYDVKM. Trimming took 3 bases from V and 0 from J; bases not matched to a gene: 7. CDR3 length: 16 residues. CDR3 in amino acids: CASSLGSGGANYGYTF. As DNA, the CDR3 is TGTGCCAGCAGTTTGGGGTCAGGGGGAGCTAACTATGGCTACACCTTC.

The chain joins TRBV5-1 to TRBJ1-2; TRBD1 is a possible D gene (6 bases). Trimming pared 4 bases from V and 2 bases from J, leaving 12 bases between. This CDR3 spans 14 amino acids. Looked up from germline, CDR1 is SGHRS and CDR2 is YFSETQ. In DNA form, the CDR3 reads TGCGCCAGCAGCCCATATGGACAGAACTATGGCTACACCTTC. It encodes CASSPYGQNYGYTF.

V usage is TRBV6-5 and J usage is TRBJ1-1; D ambiguous. Looked up from germline, CDR1 is MNHEY and CDR2 is SVGAGI. Trimming took 0 bases from V and 5 from J, leaving 13 bases between them. This CDR3 comprises 15 residues. CDR3 sequence (DNA): TGTGCCAGCAGTTACTCGCGTGGGCGCGGGACTGAAGCTTTCTTT. This gives the protein CASSYSRGRGTEAFF.

This chain uses TRBV15 with TRBJ2-7, with 9 bases that match TRBD2. J was trimmed by 3 bases and V by 4 bases; bases with no gene match: 7. This CDR3 spans 15 amino acids. The germline V gene encodes CDR1 LNHNV and CDR2 YYDKDF (reference sequence). The CDR3 nucleotides read TGTGCCACCAGCAAGAATAGCGGGGGAGACTACGAGCAGTACTTC. This gives the protein CATSKNSGGDYEQYF.

The chain combines TRBV7-2 with TRBJ1-1; no clear D gene. V was cut by 6 bases and J by 5 bases, with 16 bases left in between. From germline, CDR1 is SGHTA and CDR2 FQGNSA. The CDR3 contains 14 residues. CDR3: CASRPTGVRTEAFF. As DNA, the CDR3 is TGTGCCAGCAGACCCACGGGTGTGAGGACTGAAGCTTTCTTT.

The V gene is TRBV2, the J gene TRBJ1-3; D is unclear. The length of the CDR3 is 16 residues. Germline V CDR1 and CDR2: SNHLY, FYNNEI. Trimming removed 7 bases at V and 4 bases at J, with 20 bases between. Here the CDR3 reads CASTGVPGAYGNTIYF. In nucleotides, the CDR3 is TGTGCCAGCACCGGGGTTCCCGGCGCGTACGGAAACACCATATATTTT.

The V and J genes are TRBV4-3 and TRBJ2-2, with 10 bases that match TRBD2. The CDR3 has 16 residues. V shed 1 base, J shed 4 bases, and the junction held 3 bases outside the gene matches. Germline CDR1 is LGHNA and CDR2 is YSLEER. CDR3 coding DNA: TGCGCCAGCAGCCAAGCCGGGACTAGCGTCACCGGGGAGCTGTTTTTT. This sequence encodes CASSQAGTSVTGELFF.

This clone was observed a handful of times. This chain connects TRBV9 to TRBJ2-2; TRBD1 might be the D (6 bases). V lost 3 bases to trimming and J lost 1 base, with 10 bases between them. Per germline, CDR1 SGDLS and CDR2 YYNGEE. This CDR3 is 15 amino acids long. The CDR3 loop reads CASSAQGWNTGELFF. CDR3 DNA: TGTGCCAGCAGCGCACAGGGTTGGAACACCGGGGAGCTGTTTTTT.

This chain joins TRBV11-3 and TRBJ2-3, with D unresolved. V lost 0 bases and J lost 2, with 9 bases in between. CDR3 length: 15 residues. Germline V gene lookup returns CDR1 SGHNT and CDR2 YENEEA. The CDR3 DNA reads TGTGCCAGCAGCTTAGATGCTACTCCCACAGATACGCAGTATTTT. It encodes CASSLDATPTDTQYF.

In its sample, this clone was seen once. The rearrangement uses TRBV7-9 and TRBJ2-6, with 9 bases lining up with TRBD1. In germline, CDR1 is SEHNR, CDR2 FQNEAQ (reference sequence). CDR3 length: 16 amino acids. V dropped 3 bases and J dropped 0; count of bases not matched to a gene: 0. CDR3 sequence: CASSLDRGSGANVLTF. CDR3 DNA: TGTGCCAGCAGCTTGGACAGGGGCTCTGGGGCCAACGTCCTGACTTTC.

J is TRBJ2-7 and V is TRBV7-2, with 7 bases identical to TRBD1. Trimming removed 5 bases from V and 0 bases from J; junction bases left unmatched: 4. The germline V gene has CDR1 SGHTA and CDR2 FQGNSA. This CDR3 comprises 14 residues. As DNA, the CDR3 is TGTGCCAGCAGCCCCCGGACAGGCTCCTACGAGCAGTACTTC. Its protein is CASSPRTGSYEQYF.

V is TRBV3-1 (or the pseudogene TRBV3-2) and J is TRBJ2-2; a possible D gene is TRBD2 (5 bases). V was trimmed by 7 bases and J by 0 bases, leaving 9 bases between them. Germline V gene lookup returns CDR1 LGHDT and CDR2 YNNKEL (reference sequence). The CDR3 is 14 amino acids. CDR3 sequence reads: CASTRAANTGELFF. CDR3 nucleotide sequence: TGTGCCAGCACAAGAGCGGCGAACACCGGGGAGCTGTTTTTT.

This rearrangement joins TRBV27 to TRBJ2-3; D is possibly TRBD2 (7 bases). The CDR3 totals 17 residues. V was cut by 6 bases and J by 2 bases, with 21 bases left in between. Germline V lookup: CDR1 MNHEY, CDR2 SMNVEV (reference sequence). The CDR3 spells CASRPRRGARNTDTQYF. The CDR3 bases are TGTGCCAGCAGACCGCGACGGGGGGCGCGAAACACAGATACGCAGTATTTT.

Worth noting for this clone: Additional DNA sequences in this sample encode the identical CDR3. V is TRBV11-3 and J is TRBJ1-2; D is ambiguous. The germline V gene encodes CDR1 SGHNT and CDR2 YENEEA. With 2 bases removed from V and 1 base from J, the gap between germline ends came to 5 bases. The CDR3 runs 13 residues. The CDR3 here is CASSLPGNYGYTF. CDR3 DNA sequence: TGTGCCAGCAGCTTACCCGGTAACTATGGCTACACCTTC.

This chain links TRBV5-1 with TRBJ2-1, with 10 bases identical to TRBD1. V trimming: 3 bases; J trimming: 5 bases; junction bases outside the gene matches: 5. From germline, CDR1 is SGHRS and CDR2 YFSETQ. The CDR3 covers 15 residues. This CDR3 is CASSYLDRGNNEQFF. In nucleotides, the CDR3 is TGCGCCAGCAGCTATCTGGACAGGGGGAACAATGAGCAGTTCTTC.

The chain uses TRBV19 and TRBJ1-3; no clear D gene. The V end was cut by 3 bases, the J end by 4 bases, with 13 bases between. CDR1 is LNHDA, CDR2 SQIVND, per germline (reference sequence). The CDR3 contains 15 residues. CDR3 DNA: TGTGCCAGTAGTATTGCCGGGTCTGGGGGAAACACCATATATTTT. Amino acid sequence: CASSIAGSGGNTIYF. The entire variable domain, with the rest obtained from reference TRBV19 and TRBJ1-3, is as follows: DGGITQSPKYLFRKEGQNVTLSCEQNLNHDAMYWYRQDPGQGLRLIYYSQIVNDFQKGDIAEGYSVSREKKESFPLTVTSAQKNPTAFYLCASSIAGSGGNTIYFGEGSWLTVV.

The V gene is TRBV19, the J gene TRBJ2-3; 16 nucleotides match TRBD2. The CDR3 is 18 amino acids. CDR1 and CDR2 from the germline V gene are LNHDA and SQIVND (reference sequence). V lost 5 bases to trimming and J lost 3 bases; unmatched junction nucleotides: 8. The CDR3 DNA sequence: TGTGCCAGTAGTTCCGGGACTAGCGGGAGGGCCAGGACAGATACGCAGTATTTT. Its translation: CASSSGTSGRARTDTQYF.

This sequence joins TRBV5-5 and TRBJ2-1, with a possible D match to TRBD1 (6 bases). The CDR3 has 14 residues. Germline V gene lookup returns CDR1 SGHKS and CDR2 YYEKEE (reference sequence). V lost 8 bases, J lost 8 bases, and 20 bases lay in between. The CDR3 nucleotides are TGTGCCAGTGCTCGTGGGCAGGGGATGGATGAGCAGTTCTTC. Residues: CASARGQGMDEQFF.

The chain carries TRBV11-2 and TRBJ2-7, with 8 positions matching TRBD1. The J segment lost 4 bases and the V segment lost 0 bases, leaving 8 bases of the junction unmatched. The CDR3 length is 16 residues. Germline lookup yields CDR1 SGHAT and CDR2 FQNNGV. CDR3 DNA: TGTGCCAGCAGCTTAGATCTGACAGGGGAACTTTACGAGCAGTACTTC. It yields the protein CASSLDLTGELYEQYF.

As regards this clone: One junction end does not reproduce the germline sequence, and a read error may be involved. This chain joins TRBV7-7 and TRBJ2-1, with 10 bases fitting TRBD2. The CDR3 runs 15 residues. The germline gives CDR1 SSHAT, CDR2 FNYEAQ (reference sequence). For the CDR3, the DNA is TGTGCTAGCAGCCCTCTAGCGGGAGCAAGCAATGAGCAGTTCTTC. Translated: CASSPLAGASNEQFF. The variable domain in full, with the rest retrieved from reference TRBV7-7 and TRBJ2-1, is GAGVSQSPRYKVTKRGQDVTLRCDPISSHATLYWYQQALGQGPEFLTYFNYEAQPDKSGLPSDRFSAERPEGSISTLTIQRTEQRDSAMYRCASSPLAGASNEQFFGPGTRLTVL.

The chain is built from TRBV27 and TRBJ1-3; 8 bases match TRBD1. Germline V lookup: CDR1 MNHEY, CDR2 SMNVEV (reference sequence). CDR3 length: 15 residues. V lost 2 bases and J lost 3; bases outside the gene matches: 3. The CDR3 DNA sequence: TGTGCCAGCAGTTTAAACAGGGGGTATGGAAACACCATATATTTT. Translation gives CASSLNRGYGNTIYF.

The chain has TRBV19 and TRBJ2-1, with a tentative D call TRBD2 (6 bases). CDR1 LNHDA and CDR2 SQIVND come from the germline V gene (reference sequence). The CDR3 totals 14 residues. V lost 7 bases and J 1 base, leaving 11 bases between the germline ends. CDR3 DNA: TGTGCCAGTAATCGCGGGGCTTCCTACAATGAGCAGTTCTTC. This sequence encodes CASNRGASYNEQFF.

The chain employs TRBV4-3 and TRBJ2-3; the D gene is possibly TRBD2 (5 bases). V lost 0 bases, J lost 3 bases, and 16 bases lay in between. The CDR3 has 17 residues. Per germline, CDR1 LGHNA and CDR2 YSLEER. The DNA of the CDR3 is TGCGCCAGCAGCCAAGATCTCGAAGGGAGCCGAACAGATACGCAGTATTTT. This sequence encodes CASSQDLEGSRTDTQYF.